This is a list of T cell receptor beta chains from one sample in a study of glioma-infiltrating T cells. MiXCR was run by TCRdb on the multiplex PCR reads, yielding one entry per CDR3 protein. The sample holds about 140,000 distinct CDR3 sequences, 30% to 40% seen once. The sequencing sample was made of glioma tissue, nonneoplastic brain tissue, or PBMCs (not recorded which). The origin of the receptors is a human donor with low-grade glioma or glioblastoma, undergoing nonglioma brain surgery, or in good health (not recorded which). Each CDR3 is given with its conserved first and last residue.

CDR3: CSAAPLTSGGAGTQYF
J: TRBJ2-3
V: TRBV20-1

CDR3: CASSQAGGNNEQFF
J: TRBJ2-1
V: TRBV4-3

CDR3: CASRGTSGINEQFF
J: TRBJ2-1
V: TRBV6-1

CDR3: CASTVLAAQETQYF
J: TRBJ2-5
V: TRBV12-3/TRBV12-4

CDR3: CASSILVDRSYEQYF
J: TRBJ2-7
V: TRBV7-2

CDR3: CSAEGQGAGEQYF
J: TRBJ2-7
V: TRBV20-1

CDR3: CSARDMGSYGYTF
J: TRBJ1-2
V: TRBV20-1

CDR3: CASSLRSGEQYF
J: TRBJ2-7
V: TRBV3-1

CDR3: CSAPGGLGEQYF
J: TRBJ2-7
V: TRBV20-1

CDR3: CATGTPVDTQYF
J: TRBJ2-3
V: TRBV6-1

CDR3: CASSEWEGAHQETQYF
J: TRBJ2-5
V: TRBV10-1

CDR3: CASSSRLRGTEAFF
J: TRBJ1-1
V: TRBV12-3/TRBV12-4

CDR3: CASRLTQTNMNTEAFF
J: TRBJ1-1
V: TRBV12-3/TRBV12-4

CDR3: CARSLDWSHNEQFF
J: -
V: TRBV7-9

CDR3: CASSLVPFLNEQFF
J: TRBJ2-1
V: TRBV7-2

CDR3: CASSIDQEKLFF
J: TRBJ1-4
V: TRBV19

CDR3: CASSSETGADVLTF
J: TRBJ2-6
V: TRBV6-2/TRBV6-3

CDR3: CASSPIRGPETQYF
J: TRBJ2-5
V: TRBV18

CDR3: CASKAASETQYF
J: TRBJ2-5
V: TRBV6-1

CDR3: CASSPDRGRETQYF
J: TRBJ2-5
V: TRBV7-2